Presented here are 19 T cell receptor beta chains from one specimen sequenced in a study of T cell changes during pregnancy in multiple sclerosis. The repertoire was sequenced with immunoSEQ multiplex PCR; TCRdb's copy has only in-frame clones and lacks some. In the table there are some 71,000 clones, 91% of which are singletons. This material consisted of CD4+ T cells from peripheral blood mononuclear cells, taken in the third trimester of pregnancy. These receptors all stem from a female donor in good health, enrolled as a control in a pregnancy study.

CDR3 DNA: TGTGCCAGCAGTGAGTCCGGCGGGTTCGCTGAAGCTTTCTTT. Translation gives CASSESGGFAEAFF. The chain has TRBV25-1 and TRBJ1-1; D remains unclear. The germline V gene has CDR1 MGHDK and CDR2 SYGVNS. The CDR3 consists of 14 residues. V was cut by 3 bases and J by 6 bases, with 14 bases left in between. The variable domain in full, with the rest retrieved from reference TRBV25-1 and TRBJ1-1, is EADIYQTPRYLVIGTGKKITLECSQTMGHDKMYWYQQDPGMELHLIHYSYGVNSTEKGDLSSESTVSRIRTEHFPLTLESARPSHTSQYLCASSESGGFAEAFFGQGTRLTVV.

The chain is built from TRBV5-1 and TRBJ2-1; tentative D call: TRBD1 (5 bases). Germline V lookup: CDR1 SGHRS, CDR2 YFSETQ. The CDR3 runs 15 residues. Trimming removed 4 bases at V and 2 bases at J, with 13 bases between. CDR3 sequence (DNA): TGCGCCAGCAGCCCCCAGGGTTTCACCTACAATGAGCAGTTCTTC. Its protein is CASSPQGFTYNEQFF.

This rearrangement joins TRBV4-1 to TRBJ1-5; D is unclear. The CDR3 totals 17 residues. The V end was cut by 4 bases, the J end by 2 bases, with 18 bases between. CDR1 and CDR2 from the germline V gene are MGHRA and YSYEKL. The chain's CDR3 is CASSPEANVFGNQPQHF. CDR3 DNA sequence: TGCGCCAGCAGCCCCGAAGCAAATGTATTCGGCAATCAGCCCCAGCATTTT.

The CDR3 nucleotides are TGTGCCAGCAACAGGGGACTAGCGGTAATCAATGAGCAGTTCTTC. Amino acid sequence: CASNRGLAVINEQFF. This chain connects TRBV27 to TRBJ2-1, with TRBD2 matching over 11 bases. CDR1 is MNHEY, CDR2 SMNVEV, per germline (reference sequence). The CDR3 length is 15 residues. Trimming cost V 7 bases and J 6 bases; bases outside gene matches: 8.

Here the CDR3 DNA reads TGTGCCAGCAGTGGTCGGACTAGCCGTGAGACCCAGTACTTC. As protein: CASSGRTSRETQYF. The chain carries TRBV2 and TRBJ2-5; 8 nucleotides agree with TRBD2. There are 14 residues in the CDR3. Germline-derived CDR1 and CDR2 are SNHLY and FYNNEI. V dropped 4 bases and J dropped 5; count of bases not matched to a gene: 6. The full variable domain, completed using reference TRBV2 and TRBJ2-5, is EPEVTQTPSHQVTQMGQEVILRCVPISNHLYFYWYRQILGQKVEFLVSFYNNEISEKSEIFDDQFSVERPDGSNFTLKIRSTKLEDSAMYFCASSGRTSRETQYFGPGTRLLVL.

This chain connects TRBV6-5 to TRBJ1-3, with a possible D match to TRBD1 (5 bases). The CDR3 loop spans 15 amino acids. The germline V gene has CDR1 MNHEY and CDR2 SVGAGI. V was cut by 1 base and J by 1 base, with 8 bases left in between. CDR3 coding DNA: TGTGCCAGCAGTTACTGGGGGGGTTCTGGAAACACCATATATTTT. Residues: CASSYWGGSGNTIYF.

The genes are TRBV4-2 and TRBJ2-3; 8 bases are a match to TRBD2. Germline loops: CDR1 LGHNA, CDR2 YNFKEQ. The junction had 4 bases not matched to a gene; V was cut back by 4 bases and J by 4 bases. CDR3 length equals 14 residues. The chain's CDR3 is CASSPGLAADTQYF. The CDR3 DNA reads TGTGCCAGCAGCCCCGGACTAGCCGCAGATACGCAGTATTTT.

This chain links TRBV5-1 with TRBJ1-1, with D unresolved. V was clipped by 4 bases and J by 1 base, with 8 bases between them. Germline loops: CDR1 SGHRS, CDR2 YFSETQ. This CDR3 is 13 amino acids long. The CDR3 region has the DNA TGCGCCAGCAGCCAATCTAGGAACACTGAAGCTTTCTTT. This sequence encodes CASSQSRNTEAFF.

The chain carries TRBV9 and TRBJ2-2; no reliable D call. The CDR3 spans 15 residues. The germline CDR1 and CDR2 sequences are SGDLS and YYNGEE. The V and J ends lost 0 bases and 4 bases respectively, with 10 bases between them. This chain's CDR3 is CASSVVPETTGELFF. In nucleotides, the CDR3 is TGTGCCAGCAGCGTAGTACCAGAAACCACCGGGGAGCTGTTTTTT. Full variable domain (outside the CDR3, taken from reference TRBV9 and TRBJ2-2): DSGVTQTPKHLITATGQRVTLRCSPRSGDLSVYWYQQSLDQGLQFLIQYYNGEERAKGNILERFSAQQFPDLHSELNLSSLELGDSALYFCASSVVPETTGELFFGEGSRLTVL.

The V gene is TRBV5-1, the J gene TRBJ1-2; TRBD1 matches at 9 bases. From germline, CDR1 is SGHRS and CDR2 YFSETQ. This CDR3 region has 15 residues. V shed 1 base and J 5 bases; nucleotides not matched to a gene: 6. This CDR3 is CASSLTGQGAYGYTF. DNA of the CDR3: TGCGCCAGCAGCTTGACGGGACAGGGAGCATATGGCTACACCTTC.

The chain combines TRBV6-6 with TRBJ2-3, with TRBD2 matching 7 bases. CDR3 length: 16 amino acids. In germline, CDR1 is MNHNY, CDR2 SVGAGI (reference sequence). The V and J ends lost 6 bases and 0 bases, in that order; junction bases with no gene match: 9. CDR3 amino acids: CASSRGVAASTDTQYF. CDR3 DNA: TGTGCCAGCAGCCGGGGGGTAGCGGCTAGCACAGATACGCAGTATTTT.

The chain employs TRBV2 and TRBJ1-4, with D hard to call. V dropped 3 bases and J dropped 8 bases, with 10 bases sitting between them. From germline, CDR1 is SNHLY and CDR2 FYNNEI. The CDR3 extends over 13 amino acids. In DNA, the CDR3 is TGTGCCAGCAGTGACGGGGTAGGGGAAAAACTGTTTTTT. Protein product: CASSDGVGEKLFF.

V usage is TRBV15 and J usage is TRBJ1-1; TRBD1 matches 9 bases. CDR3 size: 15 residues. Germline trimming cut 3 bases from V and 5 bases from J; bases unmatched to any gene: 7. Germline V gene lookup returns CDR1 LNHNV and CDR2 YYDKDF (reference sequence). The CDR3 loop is CATSRPGQGKTEAFF. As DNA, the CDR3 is TGTGCCACCAGCAGGCCGGGACAGGGAAAGACTGAAGCTTTCTTT.

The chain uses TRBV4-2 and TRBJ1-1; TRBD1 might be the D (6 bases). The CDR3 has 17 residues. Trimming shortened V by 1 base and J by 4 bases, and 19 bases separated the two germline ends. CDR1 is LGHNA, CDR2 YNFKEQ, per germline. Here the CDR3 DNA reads TGTGCCAGCAGCCAAGGGAGGGGGTGGGTAGCGGGCACTGAAGCTTTCTTT. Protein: CASSQGRGWVAGTEAFF.

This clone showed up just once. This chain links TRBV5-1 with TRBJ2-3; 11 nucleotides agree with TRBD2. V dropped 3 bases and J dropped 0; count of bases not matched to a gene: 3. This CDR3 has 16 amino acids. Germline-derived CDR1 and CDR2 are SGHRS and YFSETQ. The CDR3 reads CASSSGLAASTDTQYF. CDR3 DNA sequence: TGCGCCAGCAGCTCGGGACTAGCGGCTAGCACAGATACGCAGTATTTT.

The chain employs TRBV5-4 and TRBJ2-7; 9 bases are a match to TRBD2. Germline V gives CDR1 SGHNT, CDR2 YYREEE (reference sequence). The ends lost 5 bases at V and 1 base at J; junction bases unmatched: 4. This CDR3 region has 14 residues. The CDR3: CASRKTSGSYEQYF. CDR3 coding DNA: TGTGCCAGCAGGAAGACTAGCGGATCCTACGAGCAGTACTTC.

The CDR3, as DNA: TGTGCCAGCAGCGTGGGACTAGCGGGGGGCACAGATACGCAGTATTTT. Translation: CASSVGLAGGTDTQYF. This chain joins TRBV9 and TRBJ2-3, with TRBD2 matching over 14 bases. The V gene end was trimmed by 2 bases and the J gene end by 1 base; junction bases not matched to a gene: 0. The germline gives CDR1 SGDLS, CDR2 YYNGEE. The CDR3 loop spans 16 amino acids.

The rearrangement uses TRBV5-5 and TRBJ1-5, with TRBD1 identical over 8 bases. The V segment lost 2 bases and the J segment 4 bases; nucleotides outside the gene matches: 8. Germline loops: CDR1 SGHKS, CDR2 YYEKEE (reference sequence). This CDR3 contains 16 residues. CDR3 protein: CASSFIETGVNQPQHF. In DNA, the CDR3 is TGTGCCAGCAGCTTTATTGAGACAGGGGTGAATCAGCCCCAGCATTTT. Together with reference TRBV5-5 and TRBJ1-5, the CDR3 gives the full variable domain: DAGVTQSPTHLIKTRGQQVTLRCSPISGHKSVSWYQQVLGQGPQFIFQYYEKEERGRGNFPDRFSARQFPNYSSELNVNALLLGDSALYLCASSFIETGVNQPQHFGDGTRLSIL.

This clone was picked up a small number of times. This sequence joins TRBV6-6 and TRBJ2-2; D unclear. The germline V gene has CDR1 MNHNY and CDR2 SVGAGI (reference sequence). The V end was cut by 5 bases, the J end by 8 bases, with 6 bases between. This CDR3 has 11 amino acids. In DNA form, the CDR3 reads TGTGCCAGCAGTGCGGAGGGGGAGCTGTTTTTT. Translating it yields CASSAEGELFF.